The clone carrying this T cell receptor beta chain came up a few times. The length of the CDR3 is 14 residues. CDR1 is SGHRS, CDR2 YFSETQ, per germline. Trimming shortened V by 0 bases and J by 2 bases, and 9 bases separated the two germline ends. This sample stems from a study of identifying expanded T cells in peripheral blood. Some clones are missing from TCRdb's copy, which holds only in-frame ones; the method was immunoSEQ multiplex PCR. The sample includes about 94,000 clones, roughly 88% of them seen just once. The V gene is TRBV5-1, the J gene TRBJ2-7; possibly TRBD1 for D (5 bases). This TCR came from a person aged 18 to 69 in good health. Source material: blood. Here the CDR3 reads CASSLVGVTYEQYF. The CDR3 DNA sequence: TGCGCCAGCAGCTTGGTAGGGGTGACCTACGAGCAGTACTTC.